Listed below are T cell receptor beta chains from one sample, sequenced in a study of PD-1 blockade in classical Hodgkin lymphoma. The repertoire was sequenced with immunoSEQ multiplex PCR; TCRdb's copy has only in-frame clones and lacks some. The top ten clones hold roughly 0.88% of a sample with fewer than 15,000 clones, around 85% of them seen once. Sequenced here: CD4+ T cells from blood, sampled before the fourth cycle of nivolumab. These receptors were collected from a human donor with classical Hodgkin lymphoma. Both conserved end residues are part of each CDR3. Fields, in order: V gene, D gene, J gene, clone size, CDR3 DNA, CDR3 protein. The D gene is left open where the match is weak. Some rows have no size entry. The others give once, few or many, or a class for an expanded clone.

v_call: TRBV5-1; d_call: TRBD1; j_call: TRBJ2-7; clone_size: -; cdr3_nt: TGCGCCAGCAGCATCGACAGGGGACCCTACGAGCAGTACTTC; cdr3_aa: CASSIDRGPYEQYF
v_call: TRBV6-5; d_call: TRBD2; j_call: TRBJ2-1; clone_size: -; cdr3_nt: TGTGCCAGCAGTTACGAGCTAGCGGGGGACAATGAGCAGTTCTTC; cdr3_aa: CASSYELAGDNEQFF
v_call: TRBV6-5; d_call: -; j_call: TRBJ2-3; clone_size: -; cdr3_nt: TGTGCCAGCAGTTACTCGTACTACCGCACAGATACGCAGTATTTT; cdr3_aa: CASSYSYYRTDTQYF
v_call: TRBV10-3; d_call: -; j_call: TRBJ2-7; clone_size: -; cdr3_nt: TGTGCCATCAGCAGCGCGACCTCCCACGAGCAGTACTTC; cdr3_aa: CAISSATSHEQYF
v_call: TRBV5-1; d_call: TRBD1; j_call: TRBJ2-3; clone_size: -; cdr3_nt: TGCGCCAGCAGCTTGGATGGACAGGGAAGCACAGATACGCAGTATTTT; cdr3_aa: CASSLDGQGSTDTQYF
v_call: TRBV9; d_call: -; j_call: TRBJ2-1; clone_size: -; cdr3_nt: TGTGCCAGCAGCGTAAGAACGAACCCCTCTTATAATGAGCAGTTCTTC; cdr3_aa: CASSVRTNPSYNEQFF
v_call: TRBV18; d_call: -; j_call: TRBJ1-2; clone_size: -; cdr3_nt: TGTGCCAGCTCGCCGGAGGATTACTATGGCTACACCTTC; cdr3_aa: CASSPEDYYGYTF
v_call: TRBV28; d_call: -; j_call: TRBJ2-7; clone_size: -; cdr3_nt: TGTGCCAGCAGGAGTTTCGAGGCCGGGCTTGGCTACGAGCAGTACTTC; cdr3_aa: CASRSFEAGLGYEQYF
v_call: TRBV5-6; d_call: -; j_call: TRBJ1-2; clone_size: -; cdr3_nt: TGTGCCAGCAGCTTGGACAGGGATGGCTACACCTTC; cdr3_aa: CASSLDRDGYTF
v_call: TRBV10-1; d_call: -; j_call: TRBJ2-1; clone_size: -; cdr3_nt: TGCGCCAGCAGTGAGAAGGGGCAGGGCCTCTACAATGAGCAGTTCTTC; cdr3_aa: CASSEKGQGLYNEQFF
v_call: TRBV5-8; d_call: TRBD1; j_call: TRBJ2-5; clone_size: -; cdr3_nt: TGTGCCAGCAGATCTCCCCGGGGGACAGGGGTAGAGACCCAGTACTTC; cdr3_aa: CASRSPRGTGVETQYF
v_call: TRBV12-5; d_call: -; j_call: TRBJ2-3; clone_size: -; cdr3_nt: TGTGCTAGTGGTCCCGGTTACTCAGGGGTCGTAGCAGATACGCAGTATTTT; cdr3_aa: CASGPGYSGVVADTQYF
v_call: TRBV5-1; d_call: TRBD2; j_call: TRBJ2-3; clone_size: -; cdr3_nt: TGCGCCAGCAGCAATCGGGGGGGACTAGCGCGAGCGGGTTCCACAGATACGCAGTATTTT; cdr3_aa: CASSNRGGLARAGSTDTQYF
v_call: TRBV11-3; d_call: -; j_call: TRBJ2-2; clone_size: -; cdr3_nt: TGTGCCAGCAGCCCGAACACCGGGGAGCTGTTTTTT; cdr3_aa: CASSPNTGELFF
v_call: TRBV4-3; d_call: -; j_call: TRBJ2-2; clone_size: -; cdr3_nt: TGCGCCAGCAGCCAAGATCAGTACTCCCCCGTTGGGGAGCTGTTTTTT; cdr3_aa: CASSQDQYSPVGELFF
v_call: TRBV11-2; d_call: -; j_call: TRBJ1-6; clone_size: -; cdr3_nt: TGTGCCAGCAGCTTAGCAACGGGGTTACCCCTCCACTTT; cdr3_aa: CASSLATGLPLHF
v_call: TRBV21-1; d_call: -; j_call: TRBJ2-7; clone_size: -; cdr3_nt: TGTGCCAGCAGCAAAAAAGGGGGGACAGGGTCACACGAGCAGTACTTC; cdr3_aa: CASSKKGGTGSHEQYF
v_call: TRBV30; d_call: -; j_call: TRBJ1-5; clone_size: -; cdr3_nt: TGTGCCTGGAGTGTACGGGGTGAGGGGTTCAATCAGCCCCAGCATTTT; cdr3_aa: CAWSVRGEGFNQPQHF
v_call: TRBV28; d_call: -; j_call: TRBJ2-5; clone_size: -; cdr3_nt: TGTGCCAGCAGTTTCCCGGGTAGCCAGGGAGAGACCCAGTACTTC; cdr3_aa: CASSFPGSQGETQYF
v_call: TRBV7-6; d_call: -; j_call: TRBJ2-2; clone_size: -; cdr3_nt: TGTGCCAGCGGGCACCCCCGGAGGGCCGGGGAGCTGTTTTTT; cdr3_aa: CASGHPRRAGELFF
v_call: TRBV11-3; d_call: -; j_call: TRBJ1-6; clone_size: -; cdr3_nt: TGTGCCAGCAGCGGCCAGGGGTCGGCCCATTCACCCCTCCACTTT; cdr3_aa: CASSGQGSAHSPLHF
v_call: TRBV4-3; d_call: -; j_call: TRBJ2-5; clone_size: -; cdr3_nt: TGCGCCAGCAGCAGGCGGGTAGGTGAGACCCAGTACTTC; cdr3_aa: CASSRRVGETQYF
v_call: TRBV27; d_call: -; j_call: TRBJ1-5; clone_size: -; cdr3_nt: TGTGCCAGCAGCCCAGGGAATACCAATCAGCCCCAGCATTTT; cdr3_aa: CASSPGNTNQPQHF
v_call: TRBV9; d_call: -; j_call: TRBJ2-3; clone_size: -; cdr3_nt: TGTGCCAGCAGCGCGACCTACACAGATACGCAGTATTTT; cdr3_aa: CASSATYTDTQYF
v_call: TRBV7-9; d_call: -; j_call: TRBJ1-2; clone_size: few; cdr3_nt: TGTGCCAGCAGCTTAGGACCGGGGGCCAACTATGGCTACACCTTC; cdr3_aa: CASSLGPGANYGYTF
v_call: TRBV6-6; d_call: -; j_call: TRBJ1-2; clone_size: -; cdr3_nt: TGTGCCAGCAGTTCCGCAAGGGATTTCTATGGCTACACCTTC; cdr3_aa: CASSSARDFYGYTF
v_call: TRBV11-2; d_call: -; j_call: TRBJ2-7; clone_size: -; cdr3_nt: TGTGCCAGCAGCTTGGGATCCGGCCCCTACGAGCAGTACTTC; cdr3_aa: CASSLGSGPYEQYF
v_call: TRBV7-2; d_call: TRBD1; j_call: TRBJ1-1; clone_size: few; cdr3_nt: TGTGCCAGCAGCCTTAGGTGGAGGGGGCGAGGGAACACTGAAGCTTTCTTT; cdr3_aa: CASSLRWRGRGNTEAFF
v_call: TRBV5-6; d_call: TRBD1; j_call: TRBJ1-2; clone_size: few; cdr3_nt: TGTGCCAGCAGCTTGTTTCCCGGGACAGGGTGGCTAATTCGTTATGGCTACACCTTC; cdr3_aa: CASSLFPGTGWLIRYGYTF
v_call: TRBV7-2; d_call: -; j_call: TRBJ2-1; clone_size: -; cdr3_nt: TGTGCCAGCAGCGTCATTAGCTCCTACAATGAGCAGTTCTTC; cdr3_aa: CASSVISSYNEQFF
v_call: TRBV10-2; d_call: -; j_call: TRBJ2-7; clone_size: few; cdr3_nt: TGCGCCAGCAGTGAGAGGGGAAGGGTGGCCCCTGAGCAGTACTTC; cdr3_aa: CASSERGRVAPEQYF
v_call: TRBV4-1; d_call: -; j_call: TRBJ1-1; clone_size: -; cdr3_nt: TGCGCCAGCAGCCAAGATGGACAGTCAAACACTGAAGCTTTCTTT; cdr3_aa: CASSQDGQSNTEAFF
v_call: TRBV5-6; d_call: -; j_call: TRBJ1-5; clone_size: -; cdr3_nt: TGTGCCAGCAGCTTGGCTGGGCTTGAGGTGAATCAGCCCCAGCATTTT; cdr3_aa: CASSLAGLEVNQPQHF
v_call: TRBV11-2; d_call: -; j_call: TRBJ1-5; clone_size: -; cdr3_nt: TGTGCCAGCAGCTTAGATGGCCGTTCCAGCAATCAGCCCCAGCATTTT; cdr3_aa: CASSLDGRSSNQPQHF
v_call: TRBV20-1; d_call: -; j_call: TRBJ1-1; clone_size: few; cdr3_nt: TGCAGTGCTCCGGTCGCCACTGAAGCTTTCTTT; cdr3_aa: CSAPVATEAFF